These 29 T cell receptor beta chains were all obtained from the same sample, sequenced in a study of cytomegalovirus exposure and HLA in healthy donors. The PCR employed 60 Vbeta primers together with 13 Jbeta primers. TCRdb keeps only in-frame clones here, not all; method: immunoSEQ multiplex PCR. The data show more than 150,000 clones, roughly 84% seen once. The specimen was PBMCs. Source of these receptors: a girl under three years old in good health and CMV-seronegative.

This chain connects TRBV6-1 to TRBJ2-7; D possibly corresponds to TRBD1 (6 bases). There are 13 residues in the CDR3. Germline V CDR1 and CDR2: MNHNS, SASEGT. Trimming left V 11 bases short and J 0 bases short, with 14 bases between. The CDR3 bases are TGTGCCGGAACGACAGGCCTCTCCTACGAGCAGTACTTC. Translated: CAGTTGLSYEQYF.

This chain uses TRBV5-6 with TRBJ2-5; the D gene is possibly TRBD2 (5 bases). Trimming left V 1 base short and J 5 bases short, with 18 bases between. CDR1 SGHDT and CDR2 YYEEEE come from the germline V gene. This CDR3 contains 16 residues. The CDR3 nucleotides read TGTGCCAGCAGCTTGATGGGGTTCAACGGCGGGGAGACCCAGTACTTC. As protein: CASSLMGFNGGETQYF.

J is TRBJ2-5 and V is TRBV5-4; 9 bases line up with TRBD2. CDR3 length equals 15 residues. Looked up from germline, CDR1 is SGHNT and CDR2 is YYREEE (reference sequence). The V and J ends lost 5 bases and 5 bases, in that order; junction bases with no gene match: 10. In DNA form, the CDR3 reads TGTGCCAGCAGTTCGTTTAGCGGGAGCGGCGAGACCCAGTACTTC. This encodes CASSSFSGSGETQYF.

With regard to this clone: As the CDR3 is not closed by the conserved phenylalanine or tryptophan, this likely results from a read error. The rearrangement uses TRBV2 and TRBJ1-2; TRBD1 matches at 8 bases. Germline V CDR1 and CDR2: SNHLY, FYNNEI. This CDR3 is built from 14 residues. V was clipped by 6 bases and J by 6 bases; unmatched bases: 9. The CDR3 region has the DNA TGTGCCAGCAGCGTCGACAGGGGAAGGAATGGCTACACCCTC. This translates into CASSVDRGRNGYTL.

This CDR3 is CAISESTWEGYTF. Here the CDR3 DNA reads TGTGCCATCAGTGAGTCGACTTGGGAGGGCTACACCTTC. This chain joins TRBV10-3 and TRBJ1-2; no firm D call. The CDR3 totals 13 residues. Germline assignment: CDR1 ENHRY and CDR2 SYGVKD. Trimming removed 0 bases at V and 8 bases at J, with 10 bases between.

The chain uses TRBV14 and TRBJ2-7; no definite D call. CDR1 is SGHDN, CDR2 FVKESK, per germline. The ends were cut back, 5 bases at V and 3 bases at J, with 11 bases in the middle. This CDR3 region has 13 residues. The CDR3 bases are TGTGCCAGCAGCGGAGACGGAGACTACGAGCAGTACTTC. This codes for CASSGDGDYEQYF.

The V and J genes are TRBV7-8 and TRBJ2-1; D perhaps matches TRBD2 (5 bases). There are 16 residues in the CDR3. Germline CDR1 is SGHVS and CDR2 is FQNEAQ. V was trimmed by 2 bases and J by 8 bases, leaving 19 bases between them. This CDR3 is CASSLYGGSVFDEQFF. CDR3 DNA sequence: TGTGCCAGCAGCTTATATGGCGGGTCGGTTTTTGATGAGCAGTTCTTC.

The V call is TRBV18, the J call TRBJ2-5, with 9 bases lining up with TRBD1. CDR1 is KGHSH and CDR2 is LQKENI in the germline V gene. After removal of 2 bases from V and 2 bases from J, the junction contained 9 bases not matched to a gene. The CDR3 consists of 17 residues. In DNA form, the CDR3 reads TGTGCCAGCTCACCAAGGTACGGACAGGGGAGGCAAGAGACCCAGTACTTC. Translated: CASSPRYGQGRQETQYF.

The chain recombines TRBV30 with TRBJ1-1; a weak D match, TRBD1 (5 bases). The V gene lost 4 bases and the J gene lost 6 bases, with 18 bases spanning the gap. Germline V gene sequence: CDR1 GTSNPN, CDR2 SVGIG (reference sequence). The CDR3 extends over 14 amino acids. CDR3 protein: CAWIPDRIIAEAFF. CDR3 nucleotides: TGTGCCTGGATCCCCGACAGAATTATCGCTGAAGCTTTCTTT. Combining the CDR3 with reference TRBV30 and TRBJ1-1 gives the whole variable domain SQTIHQWPATLVQPVGSPLSLECTVEGTSNPNLYWYRQAAGRGLQLLFYSVGIGQISSEVPQNLSASRPQDRQFILSSKKLLLSDSGFYLCAWIPDRIIAEAFFGQGTRLTVV.

Points on this clone: The germline gene is not matched at one end of the junction; a read error may be the cause. The rearrangement joins TRBV29-1 to TRBJ1-6; weak D call: TRBD1 (6 bases). The CDR3 runs 13 residues. The germline CDR1 and CDR2 sequences are SQVTM and ANQGSEA. The CDR3 protein is CGRPAGDHSPPHF. In DNA form, the CDR3 reads TGCGGGCGGCCAGCAGGGGACCATTCACCCCCCCACTTT.

The V call is TRBV27, the J call TRBJ1-5; 8 bases map to TRBD1. The J call may be faulty, since TRBJ2-3 better matches the DNA end. CDR3 length equals 17 residues. CDR1 MNHEY and CDR2 SMNVEV come from the germline V gene (reference sequence). The CDR3 reads CASSQQGVLASNQPQYF. The CDR3, as DNA: TGTGCCAGCAGTCAACAGGGGGTTTTAGCAAGCAATCAGCCCCAGTATTTT.

V usage is TRBV6-5 and J usage is TRBJ1-1; 8 positions agree with TRBD1. The CDR3 consists of 14 residues. Trimming at V came to 6 bases and at J to 6 bases, leaving 9 bases not matched to a gene. Germline V gives CDR1 MNHEY, CDR2 SVGAGI. The CDR3 coding sequence is TGTGCCAGCAGCCGCGAACCGGGACAGGCTGAAGCTTTCTTT. Encoded protein: CASSREPGQAEAFF.

This clone was observed once. The chain combines TRBV7-2 with TRBJ1-3; 8 nucleotides align to TRBD1. The CDR3 spans 16 residues. The V gene end was trimmed by 1 base and the J gene end by 8 bases; junction bases not matched to a gene: 10. In germline, CDR1 is SGHTA, CDR2 FQGNSA. The CDR3 protein is CASSLDGQGHSDTIYF. Here the CDR3 DNA reads TGTGCCAGCAGCTTAGACGGACAGGGCCATTCGGACACCATATATTTT.

The chain employs TRBV2 and TRBJ2-5; D unclear. The V end was cut by 8 bases, the J end by 2 bases, with 9 bases between. The CDR3 is 12 residues long. From germline, CDR1 is SNHLY and CDR2 FYNNEI. The chain's CDR3 is CASGLGQETQYF. Written as DNA, the CDR3 is TGTGCCAGCGGCCTAGGTCAAGAGACCCAGTACTTC.

The chain employs TRBV7-3 and TRBJ2-7; 12 bases agree with TRBD2. This CDR3 has 16 amino acids. V lost 2 bases, J lost 5 bases, and 7 bases stayed unmatched. CDR1 is SGHTA, CDR2 FQGTGA, per germline. CDR3 DNA sequence: TGTGCCAGCAGCTTATCTAGCGGGAGGGGGTGGAACGAGCAGTACTTC. It is translated as CASSLSSGRGWNEQYF.

V and J are TRBV6-6 and TRBJ1-6; no reliable D call. This CDR3 has 13 residues. V lost 5 bases and J lost 14, with 16 bases in between. CDR1 MNHNY and CDR2 SVGAGI come from the germline V gene (reference sequence). CDR3: CASSTPIGAALHF. CDR3 nucleotide sequence: TGTGCCAGCAGTACCCCTATCGGAGCGGCCCTCCACTTT.

The genes are TRBV5-1 and TRBJ1-1, with 12 nucleotides matching TRBD1. CDR3 length: 17 amino acids. V was clipped by 0 bases and J by 5 bases; unmatched bases: 8. Germline V lookup: CDR1 SGHRS, CDR2 YFSETQ. The CDR3 coding sequence is TGCGCCAGCAGCTTGGTGGGGACAGGGGGCTTGGGAACTGAAGCTTTCTTT. Translated, it gives CASSLVGTGGLGTEAFF.

The chain has TRBV11-3 and TRBJ2-3; 8 bases are shared with TRBD1. This CDR3 is built from 14 residues. Germline values: CDR1 SGHNT, CDR2 YENEEA. J was trimmed by 3 bases and V by 4 bases; bases with no gene match: 3. CDR3 sequence (DNA): TGTGCCAGCAGCTCAGGACAGGGAACAGATACGCAGTATTTT. Translating gives CASSSGQGTDTQYF. The full variable domain, with the rest looked up from reference TRBV11-3 and TRBJ2-3, is EAGVVQSPRYKIIEKKQPVAFWCNPISGHNTLYWYLQNLGQGPELLIRYENEEAVDDSQLPKDRFSAERLKGVDSTLKIQPAELGDSAVYLCASSSGQGTDTQYFGPGTRLTVL.

CDR3 DNA: TGTGCCAGCAGCCAAGATCTAGGGGCCCTCTATAATTCACCCCTCCACTTT. It encodes CASSQDLGALYNSPLHF. V usage is TRBV4-2 and J usage is TRBJ1-6; tentative D call: TRBD1 (5 bases). Germline V CDR1 and CDR2: LGHNA, YNFKEQ. Trimming took 0 bases from V and 3 from J, leaving 12 bases between them. The CDR3 contains 17 residues.

The CDR3 DNA is TGTGCCAGCAGACCTAGCGGGGGGGGTGAGACCCAGTACTTC. It specifies CASRPSGGGETQYF. The V call is TRBV7-9, the J call TRBJ2-5; 12 bases are shared with TRBD2. V trimming: 6 bases; J trimming: 5 bases; junction bases outside the gene matches: 4. CDR1 and CDR2 from the germline V gene are SEHNR and FQNEAQ (reference sequence). The CDR3 is 14 amino acids.

This clone was counted a few times. The CDR3 region has the DNA TGTGCCAGCAGCCCGGGAATACCGGGACAGGGGACGGGGGAGCTGTTTTTT. Protein sequence: CASSPGIPGQGTGELFF. The rearrangement links TRBV9 to TRBJ2-2, with 10 nucleotides matching TRBD1. The germline CDR1 and CDR2 sequences are SGDLS and YYNGEE. V dropped 4 bases and J dropped 8; count of bases not matched to a gene: 14. The CDR3 is made up of 17 amino acids.

The J gene is TRBJ2-7, the V gene TRBV6-1, with 9 nucleotides matching TRBD1. The V gene end was trimmed by 6 bases and the J gene end by 6 bases; junction bases not matched to a gene: 12. Germline V lookup: CDR1 MNHNS, CDR2 SASEGT. The CDR3 is made up of 15 amino acids. The CDR3 reads CASRGQGGILPEQYF. In DNA form, the CDR3 reads TGTGCCAGCAGGGGACAGGGCGGAATTCTGCCCGAGCAGTACTTC.

This sequence joins TRBV19 and TRBJ1-5; 7 bases are shared with TRBD1. The CDR3 consists of 15 residues. The V and J ends lost 4 bases and 3 bases, in that order; junction bases with no gene match: 6. Germline CDR1 is LNHDA and CDR2 is SQIVND (reference sequence). The DNA of the CDR3 is TGTGCCAGTAGTAGGGCAGGACAGGTCAATCAGCCCCAGCATTTT. The encoded protein is CASSRAGQVNQPQHF.

Notes on this clone: Germline and junction disagree at one end, which may indicate a read error. The rearrangement links TRBV6-7 to TRBJ2-2, with TRBD2 matching over 8 bases. TRBV6-7 is labeled an ORF, and its function is uncertain. This CDR3 spans 17 amino acids. CDR3 sequence reads: CARSCRTSLRRLRELFF. For the CDR3, the DNA is TGTGCCAGGAGTTGTAGGACTAGCCTACGCCGGCTCCGGGAGCTGTTTTTT.

The V and J genes are TRBV15 and TRBJ2-3; D gene unclear. V lost 0 bases, J lost 6 bases, and 16 bases lay in between. The CDR3 is 16 amino acids. Germline V gene data show CDR1 as LNHNV and CDR2 as YYDKDF (reference sequence). The CDR3 loop reads CATSREVTPARDTQYF. The CDR3 DNA sequence: TGTGCCACCAGCAGAGAGGTCACCCCAGCTAGGGATACGCAGTATTTT.

The chain joins TRBV5-6 to TRBJ1-2; weak D call: TRBD1 (5 bases). CDR3 length: 14 residues. V lost 4 bases and J 0 bases, leaving 10 bases between the germline ends. CDR1 is SGHDT, CDR2 YYEEEE, per germline. CDR3 in DNA: TGTGCCAGCAGCCGACCGACAGCTAACTATGGCTACACCTTC. This encodes CASSRPTANYGYTF.

This chain connects TRBV6-1 to TRBJ1-1; no clear D gene. CDR3 length equals 15 residues. Germline V lookup: CDR1 MNHNS, CDR2 SASEGT. Trimming took 4 bases from V and 3 from J, leaving 15 bases between them. The CDR3 here is CASSGETGGHTEAFF. The DNA of the CDR3 is TGTGCCAGCAGTGGAGAAACGGGAGGCCACACTGAAGCTTTCTTT.

The CDR3 region is CASSPGTYNEQFF. CDR3 DNA: TGTGCCAGCAGCCCAGGGACTTACAATGAGCAGTTCTTC. This rearrangement joins TRBV11-2 to TRBJ2-1; the D gene is possibly TRBD2 (6 bases). The V and J ends lost 5 bases and 4 bases respectively, with 9 bases between them. The CDR3 has 13 amino acids. Germline V CDR1 and CDR2: SGHAT, FQNNGV.

This chain links TRBV2 with TRBJ1-6; maybe TRBD1 (5 bases). Per germline, CDR1 SNHLY and CDR2 FYNNEI. This CDR3 contains 16 residues. V was shortened by 2 bases and J by 5 bases, with 13 bases between the two germline ends. The DNA for the CDR3 is TGTGCCAGCAGTGAAAATTTTCCGGGGGATAATTCACCCCTCCACTTT. Residues: CASSENFPGDNSPLHF.